This passage covers 23 T cell receptor beta chains from one sample sequenced in a study of cytomegalovirus exposure and HLA in healthy donors. Primers for the PCR totalled 60 Vbeta and 13 Jbeta. The method was immunoSEQ multiplex PCR; TCRdb's version includes in-frame clones alone and lacks a portion of them. The sample has around 300,000 clones, just over 70% seen once; the top ten hold 2% to 2.5%. Sequencing used PBMCs. Source of these receptors: a female donor in good health and CMV-seronegative.

This rearrangement joins TRBV25-1 to TRBJ2-7; 7 bases map to TRBD1. There are 13 residues in the CDR3. Germline V CDR1 and CDR2: MGHDK, SYGVNS. V trimming: 7 bases; J trimming: 2 bases; junction bases outside the gene matches: 5. CDR3 in DNA: TGTGCCAGCATCGGGACAGACACCTACGAGCAGTACTTC. Protein product: CASIGTDTYEQYF.

This chain joins TRBV6-6 and TRBJ2-1; D not certain. The CDR3 spans 12 residues. Trimming pared 4 bases from V and 8 bases from J, leaving 9 bases between. CDR1 MNHNY and CDR2 SVGAGI come from the germline V gene (reference sequence). In DNA form, the CDR3 reads TGTGCCAGCAGTTTCCAGGTCTATGAGCAGTTCTTC. This codes for CASSFQVYEQFF.

The chain carries TRBV7-8 and TRBJ1-1; D is possibly TRBD1 (5 bases). CDR1 is SGHVS, CDR2 FQNEAQ, per germline. The V end lost 5 bases, the J end lost 5 bases, and 15 bases lay between the germline ends. CDR3 length equals 14 residues. CDR3 DNA sequence: TGTGCCAGCAGCCGACCCAGGGAGGGGACTGAAGCTTTCTTT. Its protein product is CASSRPREGTEAFF.

The V gene is TRBV2, the J gene TRBJ2-1; D remains unclear. V was clipped by 4 bases and J by 6 bases, with 7 bases between them. Germline V gene sequence: CDR1 SNHLY, CDR2 FYNNEI. The CDR3 loop spans 12 amino acids. The CDR3 region is CASSGEVNEQFF. CDR3 coding DNA: TGTGCCAGCAGTGGTGAGGTCAATGAGCAGTTCTTC.

J is TRBJ2-7 and V is TRBV5-1, with TRBD1 matching over 7 bases. The V gene's germline CDR1 is SGHRS and CDR2 YFSETQ. The CDR3 length is 14 residues. The J segment lost 5 bases and the V segment lost 1 base, leaving 6 bases of the junction unmatched. The CDR3, as DNA: TGCGCCAGCAGCTTGACAGGGGAATACCACGAGCAGTACTTC. Translating gives CASSLTGEYHEQYF.

This chain uses TRBV27 with TRBJ1-1, with D perhaps matching TRBD1 (5 bases). The V gene's germline CDR1 is MNHEY and CDR2 SMNVEV (reference sequence). This CDR3 has 12 residues. V was cut by 5 bases and J by 4 bases, with 8 bases left in between. The CDR3 protein is CASSIQGTEAFF. CDR3 DNA sequence: TGTGCCAGCAGTATTCAGGGCACTGAAGCTTTCTTT.

The rearrangement links TRBV9 to TRBJ2-2, with D possibly TRBD2 on 6 matching bases. V lost 8 bases to trimming and J lost 3 bases, with 14 bases between them. From germline, CDR1 is SGDLS and CDR2 YYNGEE. The CDR3 spans 14 residues. CDR3 sequence reads: CASRLRRDTGELFF. CDR3 in DNA: TGTGCCAGTAGGCTGAGGAGGGACACCGGGGAGCTGTTTTTT. The whole variable domain, filled in from reference TRBV9 and TRBJ2-2, reads DSGVTQTPKHLITATGQRVTLRCSPRSGDLSVYWYQQSLDQGLQFLIQYYNGEERAKGNILERFSAQQFPDLHSELNLSSLELGDSALYFCASRLRRDTGELFFGEGSRLTVL.

The chain joins TRBV28 to TRBJ2-3; D is unresolved. With 2 bases removed from V and 0 bases from J, the gap between germline ends came to 9 bases. CDR1 is MDHEN and CDR2 is SYDVKM in the germline V gene. This CDR3 contains 15 residues. The CDR3: CASSLEEQSTDTQYF. The CDR3 DNA reads TGTGCCAGCAGTTTAGAGGAACAAAGCACAGATACGCAGTATTTT.

CDR3 nucleotides: TGCGCCAGCGCAATGACTAGCGGGAGGGGCGTGACCGGGGAGCTGTTTTTT. Translated, it gives CASAMTSGRGVTGELFF. The V gene is TRBV5-1, the J gene TRBJ2-2; 14 bases line up with TRBD2. Germline V CDR1 and CDR2: SGHRS, YFSETQ. The CDR3 runs 17 residues. The trim removed 7 bases at V and 5 bases at J, leaving 10 bases unmatched.

The chain employs TRBV5-1 and TRBJ2-5; perhaps TRBD2 as D (6 bases). This CDR3 has 15 amino acids. Germline CDR1 and CDR2: SGHRS and YFSETQ. Trimming removed 1 base from V and 1 base from J, with 11 bases in between. CDR3 sequence: CASSLSFSGQETQYF. In nucleotides, the CDR3 is TGCGCCAGCAGCTTGAGTTTTAGCGGCCAAGAGACCCAGTACTTC.

This sequence joins TRBV7-9 and TRBJ2-3; D unresolved. The V end lost 4 bases, the J end lost 4 bases, and 15 bases lay between the germline ends. The CDR3 is 15 residues long. The germline V gene encodes CDR1 SEHNR and CDR2 FQNEAQ (reference sequence). The CDR3 coding sequence is TGTGCCAGCAGCTGGGCGCCCAGCTACCCAGATACGCAGTATTTT. This translates into CASSWAPSYPDTQYF. The full variable domain, its missing parts supplied by reference TRBV7-9 and TRBJ2-3, is DTGVSQNPRHKITKRGQNVTFRCDPISEHNRLYWYRQTLGQGPEFLTYFQNEAQLEKSRLLSDRFSAERPKGSFSTLEIQRTEQGDSAMYLCASSWAPSYPDTQYFGPGTRLTVL.

The chain is built from TRBV27 and TRBJ2-1; 13 bases fit TRBD2. The CDR3 is 16 residues long. Germline V gives CDR1 MNHEY, CDR2 SMNVEV (reference sequence). V lost 3 bases to trimming and J lost 4 bases; unmatched junction nucleotides: 3. As DNA, the CDR3 is TGTGCCAGCAGTTTCCTGACTAGCGGGGGGTACAATGAGCAGTTCTTC. It codes for CASSFLTSGGYNEQFF.

Regarding this clone: Other DNA variants within this sample encode the same CDR3. The rearrangement uses TRBV11-2 and TRBJ1-4; TRBD1 might be the D (5 bases). Germline assignment: CDR1 SGHAT and CDR2 FQNNGV. V gave up 0 bases and J gave up 7 bases, with 9 bases separating them. CDR3 length: 14 residues. DNA of the CDR3: TGTGCCAGCAGCTTAGAGCGACAGTCTGAAAAACTGTTTTTT. Residues: CASSLERQSEKLFF.

This clone was seen a few times. This rearrangement joins TRBV28 to TRBJ2-7, with D perhaps matching TRBD2 (5 bases). There are 14 residues in the CDR3. Germline V lookup: CDR1 MDHEN, CDR2 SYDVKM. V was clipped by 10 bases and J by 3 bases, with 19 bases between them. Here the CDR3 DNA reads TGTGCCACGACCCTGAGAGGAGGAAACTACGAGCAGTACTTC. This sequence encodes CATTLRGGNYEQYF.

The chain employs TRBV6-5 and TRBJ2-2, with 7 bases that match TRBD2. Germline V lookup: CDR1 MNHEY, CDR2 SVGAGI. The CDR3 runs to 16 residues. The ends lost 2 bases at V and 5 bases at J; junction bases unmatched: 8. The CDR3: CASSYMWGGGTGELFF. CDR3 coding DNA: TGTGCCAGCAGTTACATGTGGGGGGGAGGTACCGGGGAGCTGTTTTTT.

The CDR3 DNA reads TGTGCCAGTCCAGGACTTCCCCATGAGCAGTTCTTC. Encoded protein: CASPGLPHEQFF. This rearrangement joins TRBV2 to TRBJ2-1, with a possible D match to TRBD2 (5 bases). The CDR3 has 12 residues. Germline CDR1 is SNHLY and CDR2 is FYNNEI. V lost 9 bases, J lost 8 bases, and 14 bases lay in between.

The chain couples TRBV5-1 to TRBJ2-1, with TRBD1 identical over 8 bases. Germline-derived CDR1 and CDR2 are SGHRS and YFSETQ. With V trimmed by 0 bases and J by 4 bases, 15 bases remained unmatched. The CDR3 sequence is 19 residues long. This chain's CDR3 is CASSLATPGQGSSYNEQFF. The CDR3 coding sequence is TGCGCCAGCAGCTTGGCTACCCCCGGACAGGGCTCCTCTTACAATGAGCAGTTCTTC.

Details on this clone: A read error may produce the germline difference seen at one junction end. Other DNA sequences in this specimen translate into the identical CDR3. J is TRBJ2-7 and V is TRBV2, with 10 nucleotides matching TRBD1. Germline lookup yields CDR1 SNHLY and CDR2 FYNNEI. This CDR3 is built from 15 residues. CDR3 in amino acids: CASSQAGQGRYEQYF. The CDR3 DNA reads TGTGCTAGCAGCCAAGCGGGACAGGGGAGATACGAGCAGTACTTC.

This chain joins TRBV7-9 and TRBJ2-7; D is ambiguous. This CDR3 region has 12 residues. Trimming took 8 bases from V and 2 from J, leaving 10 bases between them. The germline V gene encodes CDR1 SEHNR and CDR2 FQNEAQ (reference sequence). The CDR3 region has the DNA TGTGCCAGCTTCGAACTCCCCTACGAGCAGTACTTC. Residues: CASFELPYEQYF.

This clone has only a few counts. This chain connects TRBV10-3 to TRBJ2-1, with 13 bases aligning to TRBD2. V shed 10 bases and J 4 bases; nucleotides not matched to a gene: 4. CDR1 is ENHRY and CDR2 is SYGVKD in the germline V gene. The CDR3 is 14 amino acids. CDR3 in amino acids: CARGTSGKYNEQFF. Written as DNA, the CDR3 is TGTGCCAGGGGGACTAGCGGGAAATACAATGAGCAGTTCTTC.

V and J are TRBV7-8 and TRBJ2-1, with 13 nucleotides matching TRBD2. The CDR3 is 19 residues long. Trimming removed 2 bases from V and 0 bases from J; junction bases left unmatched: 7. Germline values: CDR1 SGHVS, CDR2 FQNEAQ. This CDR3 is CASSLWGTSGVSSYNEQFF. In DNA, the CDR3 is TGTGCCAGCAGCTTATGGGGGACTAGCGGGGTGAGCTCCTACAATGAGCAGTTCTTC. Full variable domain (rest looked up from reference TRBV7-8 and TRBJ2-1): GAGVSQSPRYKVAKRGQDVALRCDPISGHVSLFWYQQALGQGPEFLTYFQNEAQLDKSGLPSDRFFAERPEGSVSTLKIQRTQQEDSAVYLCASSLWGTSGVSSYNEQFFGPGTRLTVL.

For this clone: Other DNA sequences within the sample encode an identical CDR3. The chain carries TRBV7-3 and TRBJ1-1; tentative D call: TRBD1 (5 bases). V was clipped by 2 bases and J by 5 bases, with 12 bases between them. CDR1 and CDR2 from the germline V gene are SGHTA and FQGTGA. The CDR3 sequence is 14 residues long. This chain's CDR3 is CASSLVAGRTEAFF. In nucleotides, the CDR3 is TGTGCCAGCAGCTTAGTGGCAGGGAGGACTGAAGCTTTCTTT.

The chain carries TRBV5-6 and TRBJ2-1; maybe TRBD2 (6 bases). Germline loops: CDR1 SGHDT, CDR2 YYEEEE. V lost 4 bases to trimming and J lost 2 bases, with 10 bases between them. The CDR3 length is 14 residues. The CDR3 region has the DNA TGTGCCAGCAGCCCGGGAGTAGCCTACAATGAGCAGTTCTTC. Amino acid sequence: CASSPGVAYNEQFF.